This T cell receptor (beta chain) stems from a study of CD8 T cells in ankylosing spondylitis (dated by TCRdb to about 2017). Some background on the complete study: T cell receptor beta repertoires were profiled in healthy donors and ankylosing spondylitis patients so that disease-linked TCR variants could be found. In total, the full study cohort was made up of 85 to 140 healthy donors and roughly 27 ankylosing spondylitis patients. Peripheral blood was sampled, and synovial fluid was also collected from ankylosing spondylitis patients.

To note about this clonotype: Its antigen is not yet known. No much larger clone is present one base from it, and per-base qualities are unavailable.

Points the paper makes about the study in general: A TCR beta motif made up of under ten highly homologous amino acid variants appeared to be characteristic of blood from ankylosing spondylitis patients. The disease-linked clones showed a CD8+ phenotype and occurred at relatively low frequencies in peripheral blood. According to the report, matched synovial fluid samples from ankylosing spondylitis patients were significantly enriched for the disease-linked clones. Some of the motif variants had been reported before in the synovial fluid and blood of reactive arthritis patients, a finding that suggests common disease-initiation mechanisms.

From the cysteine through the phenylalanine, the CDR3 covers 15 amino acids. The sequence is cut down to CDR3 DNA, 45 bases in frame from base 1. After removal of 3 bases from V and 4 bases from J, the junction retains 4 bases not matched to a gene. The germline V gene gives CDR1 as ENHRY and CDR2 as SYGVKD. The sequencer listed for this sample is Illumina HiSeq 2500. Quantitative 5'-RACE with molecular barcodes was the method used to prepare the TCR beta libraries. For the original study's pipeline: Disease-linked TCR variants were identified with a new computational method built on a probabilistic model of VDJ rearrangement. TCRdb ran its own pipeline on the public reads, namely fastp trimming at Q25 and MiXCR clone calling, and kept in-frame beta chains. Rows with one shared CDR3 protein collapse into an entry with the most common genes and DNA. Here the V and J calls rest on TCRdb's processing, not on the authors' analysis. This sample holds 200,000 to 250,000 distinct CDR3 sequences; roughly a tenth were observed only once. Of the sample, 20% to 25% is held by the ten largest clones.

The sequence was collected from a male donor with ankylosing spondylitis or in good health (not recorded which). Sequenced input: blood, either unsorted or a sorted T cell fraction (not recorded which). The V and J genes are TRBV10-3 and TRBJ1-5; a stretch of 9 junction bases matches TRBD1. The base sequence is TGTGCCATCAGTGAAGGGACAGGGAGGAATCAGCCCCAGCATTTT. The resulting protein is CAISEGTGRNQPQHF.